The 25 T cell receptor beta chains listed next were all sequenced from one sample in a study of response to subunit inactivated influenza vaccine. TCRdb analysed the RT-PCR reads with MiXCR anew, one entry per CDR3 protein. The sample consists of 600,000 to 850,000 distinct CDR3 sequences, 14% of them appearing once. Sequenced here: PBMCs from blood, sampled 14 to 15 days before vaccination. The receptors come from a man aged 50-59 years who received an inactivated influenza vaccine.

This clonotype was recorded at least ten times. The chain carries TRBV10-3 and TRBJ2-7; 13 bases are a match to TRBD2. CDR3 length: 17 amino acids. V shed 4 bases and J 4 bases; nucleotides not matched to a gene: 10. Germline loops: CDR1 ENHRY, CDR2 SYGVKD. CDR3: CAISGAGAGLAGYEQYF. CDR3 nucleotides: TGTGCCATCAGTGGTGCAGGAGCGGGACTAGCGGGATACGAGCAGTACTTC.

This clonotype was counted many times. The genes are TRBV14 and TRBJ2-4; possibly TRBD2 for D (5 bases). CDR1 and CDR2 (germline): SGHDN, FVKESK. V was cut by 1 base and J by 10 bases, with 11 bases left in between. CDR3 length: 13 amino acids. CDR3 amino acids: CASSQVGVGIQYF. The DNA for the CDR3 is TGTGCCAGCAGCCAAGTCGGGGTGGGGATTCAGTACTTC.

With respect to this clonotype: With a much larger clone just one base away, this may be a read error. The V call is TRBV4-3, the J call TRBJ2-1, with TRBD2 matching 7 bases. The CDR3 is 16 residues long. CDR1 and CDR2 from the germline V gene are LGHNA and YSLEER. V trimming: 4 bases; J trimming: 5 bases; junction bases outside the gene matches: 11. The CDR3 loop is CASSRVGLQDDNEQFF. CDR3 nucleotides: TGCGCCAGCAGCCGAGTGGGACTACAAGATGACAATGAGCAGTTCTTC.

The chain uses TRBV5-1 and TRBJ2-7; 8 bases fit TRBD2. The ends lost 0 bases at V and 3 bases at J; junction bases unmatched: 5. Germline CDR1 is SGHRS and CDR2 is YFSETQ. CDR3 length: 15 amino acids. The CDR3 here is CASSLGSGSYYEQYF. Written as DNA, the CDR3 is TGCGCCAGCAGCTTGGGGAGCGGGAGCTACTACGAGCAGTACTTC.

In this sample, this clonotype turned up a few times. The CDR3 DNA sequence: TGTGCCAGCAAGGGAGGACTTGGCGAGCAGTACTTC. Its protein is CASKGGLGEQYF. This rearrangement joins TRBV12-3 or TRBV12-4 to TRBJ2-7, with TRBD2 as a possible D gene (6 bases). Deletions cut 7 bases from V and 6 bases from J, with 13 bases between. The CDR3 sequence is 12 residues long.

V usage is TRBV12-3 or TRBV12-4 and J usage is TRBJ2-7; D ambiguous. V gave up 1 base and J gave up 0 bases, with 10 bases separating them. This CDR3 is 15 amino acids long. CDR3: CASSLDWFPSYEQYF. CDR3 bases: TGTGCCAGCAGTTTAGATTGGTTTCCCTCCTACGAGCAGTACTTC.

This clonotype was found many times. The chain has TRBV24-1 and TRBJ2-2, with TRBD1 matching over 8 bases. The CDR3 has 17 residues. CDR1 and CDR2 (germline): KGHDR, SFDVKD. V shed 6 bases, J shed 4 bases, and the junction held 12 bases outside the gene matches. CDR3 coding DNA: TGTGCCACCAGTAGCGCCGTGGGGACAGGAGCCACCGGGGAGCTGTTTTTT. As protein: CATSSAVGTGATGELFF.

The J gene is TRBJ2-1, the V gene TRBV5-1, with D uncertain. Deletions cut 1 base from V and 0 bases from J, with 20 bases between. The CDR3 runs 19 residues. CDR1 and CDR2 (germline): SGHRS, YFSETQ. The CDR3 bases are TGCGCCAGCAGCTTGTTCTACCTGGGCGGAATGTCCTCCTACAATGAGCAGTTCTTC. Translated, it gives CASSLFYLGGMSSYNEQFF.

The V call is TRBV7-2, the J call TRBJ2-5, with TRBD2 as a possible D gene (5 bases). Trimming removed 0 bases at V and 5 bases at J, with 13 bases between. CDR3 length equals 15 residues. Germline values: CDR1 SGHTA, CDR2 FQGNSA. The CDR3 loop reads CASSLALSGRETQYF. CDR3 nucleotides: TGTGCCAGCAGCTTAGCACTATCGGGAAGGGAGACCCAGTACTTC.

The chain carries TRBV5-1 and TRBJ2-3, with TRBD2 identical over 11 bases. Trimming at V came to 3 bases and at J to 2 bases, leaving 5 bases not matched to a gene. Germline CDR1 reads SGHRS; CDR2 reads YFSETQ. This CDR3 contains 16 residues. The CDR3 is CASSSGLAVDTDTQYF. The DNA for the CDR3 is TGCGCCAGCAGCTCGGGACTAGCGGTAGACACAGATACGCAGTATTTT.

This chain links TRBV2 with TRBJ2-7; no reliable D call. V was clipped by 6 bases and J by 8 bases, with 20 bases between them. This CDR3 contains 14 residues. CDR1 is SNHLY and CDR2 is FYNNEI in the germline V gene. As DNA, the CDR3 is TGTGCCAGCAGCAGGTCGACTGACTCTACGAAGCAGTACTTC. Amino acids: CASSRSTDSTKQYF.

This clonotype was detected many times. V gene TRBV6-2 or TRBV6-3 combines with J gene TRBJ2-3, with TRBD1 as a possible D gene (5 bases). Trimming removed 6 bases from V and 5 bases from J, with 15 bases in between. The CDR3 sequence is 14 residues long. Germline CDR1 reads MNHEY; CDR2 reads SVGEGT. CDR3 DNA sequence: TGTGCCAGCAGCTACGTTTGGGGCGGAGATACGCAGTATTTT. It codes for CASSYVWGGDTQYF.

The CDR3 DNA sequence: TGTGCCAGCAGCCAAGGCACTAGCTGGCCTAACGAGCAGTACTTC. Translation: CASSQGTSWPNEQYF. This rearrangement joins TRBV4-2 to TRBJ2-7, with a possible D match to TRBD2 (6 bases). This CDR3 comprises 15 residues. The ends were cut back, 1 base at V and 5 bases at J, with 15 bases in the middle. The germline V gene has CDR1 LGHNA and CDR2 YNFKEQ.

This clonotype was seen only once. The J gene is TRBJ2-3, the V gene TRBV14, with D unresolved. CDR1 is SGHDN, CDR2 FVKESK, per germline. The CDR3 covers 12 residues. V dropped 4 bases and J dropped 6 bases, with 8 bases sitting between them. The CDR3 DNA is TGTGCCAGCAGCCCCCACATGGATACGCAGTATTTT. Translation gives CASSPHMDTQYF.

This clonotype was seen more than once but under ten times. This chain links TRBV7-9 with TRBJ2-1; D uncertain. Looked up from germline, CDR1 is SEHNR and CDR2 is FQNEAQ (reference sequence). The V gene lost 7 bases and the J gene lost 8 bases, with 15 bases spanning the gap. This CDR3 has 13 amino acids. The CDR3 coding sequence is TGTGCCAGCAACATGGGGTTTTTGGATGAGCAGTTCTTC. Amino acids: CASNMGFLDEQFF.

The chain is built from TRBV29-1 and TRBJ2-1; D may correspond to TRBD1 or TRBD2 (6 bases each). V was clipped by 5 bases and J by 0 bases, with 11 bases between them. The CDR3 extends over 14 amino acids. Germline values: CDR1 SQVTM, CDR2 ANQGSEA. The DNA for the CDR3 is TGCAGCGTTTTGAAGGGGGGCTCCTACAATGAGCAGTTCTTC. Encoded protein: CSVLKGGSYNEQFF.

The rearrangement uses TRBV18 and TRBJ2-6, with D possibly being TRBD1 (6 bases). Trimming shortened V by 6 bases and J by 1 base, and 19 bases separated the two germline ends. Germline CDR1 KGHSH, CDR2 LQKENI. The CDR3 sequence is 18 residues long. The CDR3 spells CASSPSGQRSSGANVLTF. The CDR3 DNA follows: TGTGCCAGCTCCCCGAGTGGACAGCGCTCTTCTGGGGCCAACGTCCTGACTTTC.

This clonotype was seen only a few times. J is TRBJ1-4 and V is TRBV9; 9 nucleotides match TRBD1. Germline lookup yields CDR1 SGDLS and CDR2 YYNGEE. This CDR3 is 15 amino acids long. J lost 8 bases, V lost 2 bases, and 7 bases had no gene match. The CDR3: CASSVGTGLREKLFF. The CDR3 DNA sequence: TGTGCCAGCAGCGTGGGGACAGGGCTCAGAGAAAAACTGTTTTTT.

This clonotype was recorded at least ten times. The chain employs TRBV10-3 and TRBJ1-3, with D maybe TRBD1 (5 bases). Trimming left V 6 bases short and J 4 bases short, with 25 bases between. Germline V lookup: CDR1 ENHRY, CDR2 SYGVKD. This CDR3 is 18 amino acids long. CDR3 region: CAIRTTGQHNAGGNTIYF. CDR3 coding DNA: TGTGCCATCAGGACAACGGGGCAGCATAATGCTGGGGGAAACACCATATATTTT.

In this sample, this clonotype turned up many times. The chain combines TRBV4-3 with TRBJ2-7; no definite D call. CDR1 is LGHNA, CDR2 YSLEER, per germline. V was shortened by 0 bases and J by 3 bases, with 12 bases between the two germline ends. The CDR3 totals 15 residues. The DNA of the CDR3 is TGCGCCAGCAGCCAAGAGTCTGCCAGAAACTACGAGCAGTACTTC. Residues: CASSQESARNYEQYF.

The table lists this clonotype with many counts. This chain connects TRBV2 to TRBJ1-1; 7 positions agree with TRBD1. CDR1 SNHLY and CDR2 FYNNEI come from the germline V gene. The CDR3 consists of 13 residues. V trimming: 6 bases; J trimming: 1 base; junction bases outside the gene matches: 2. The CDR3 reads CASRGDRNTEAFF. The DNA for the CDR3 is TGTGCCAGCAGGGGGGACAGGAACACTGAAGCTTTCTTT.

The rearrangement links TRBV15 to TRBJ2-2; D tentatively fits TRBD1 or TRBD2 (5 bases each). Germline lookup yields CDR1 LNHNV and CDR2 YYDKDF (reference sequence). V lost 1 base, J lost 0 bases, and 9 bases lay in between. The CDR3 is 16 residues long. CDR3 DNA sequence: TGTGCCACCAGCAGAGGGGACCTAACGAACACCGGGGAGCTGTTTTTT. Translated, it gives CATSRGDLTNTGELFF.

The chain combines TRBV20-1 with TRBJ2-5; D call uncertain. Trimming left V 2 bases short and J 2 bases short, with 6 bases between. CDR1 and CDR2 from the germline V gene are DFQATT and SNEGSKA (reference sequence). The CDR3 totals 12 residues. The CDR3 loop reads CSARKGQETQYF. The CDR3 region has the DNA TGCAGTGCTAGAAAAGGGCAAGAGACCCAGTACTTC.

The rearrangement uses TRBV29-1 and TRBJ2-1; either TRBD1 or TRBD2 may fit D (5 bases each). Deletions cut 1 base from V and 4 bases from J, with 14 bases between. Germline values: CDR1 SQVTM, CDR2 ANQGSEA. This CDR3 has 15 residues. In DNA, the CDR3 is TGCAGCGTTGAAGGTTTCGGGACCCCATACAATGAGCAGTTCTTC. Translating gives CSVEGFGTPYNEQFF.

V gene TRBV7-2 combines with J gene TRBJ2-2; D remains unclear. Trimming took off 1 base at V and 5 bases at J, with 8 bases between the two ends. This CDR3 is 14 amino acids long. Germline V CDR1 and CDR2: SGHTA, FQGNSA. The CDR3 nucleotides read TGTGCCAGCAGCTTAGAAGGCCGAACCGGGGAGCTGTTTTTT. It encodes CASSLEGRTGELFF.